A selection of T cell receptor beta chains follows, all from one sample in a study of response to subunit inactivated influenza vaccine. MiXCR, run by TCRdb on the RT-PCR reads, gives a single entry per CDR3 protein. The sample holds about 650,000 distinct CDR3 sequences, 15% to 19% seen once. Sample: PBMCs from blood, taken 11 to 12 days after vaccination. The receptors were gathered from a man in his forties or fifties who received an inactivated influenza vaccine. Each CDR3 is given with its conserved first and last residue. A D gene is named only where the DNA matches it firmly.

D gene	V gene	J gene	CDR3 protein
NA	TRBV2	TRBJ2-1	CASRRTESSYNEQFF
NA	TRBV6-5	TRBJ2-7	CASSWNEGVADEQYF
NA	TRBV25-1	TRBJ2-4	CASSESIDSLKNIQYF
NA	TRBV10-3	TRBJ2-7	CAISDRAVYEQYF
NA	TRBV7-9	TRBJ2-7	CASSPRASYEQYF
TRBD2	TRBV7-9	TRBJ2-1	CASSSVFLAGVNEQFF
NA	TRBV12-3/TRBV12-4	TRBJ2-5	CASSEDGETQYF
NA	TRBV6-5	TRBJ2-3	CASSYAATRTDTQYF
TRBD1	TRBV20-1	TRBJ1-2	CSAKGARYGYTF
TRBD2	TRBV6-2/TRBV6-3	TRBJ2-5	CASSQLAGTVQETQYF
NA	TRBV7-8	TRBJ2-3	CASSLARDLPPQDTQYF
NA	TRBV5-1	TRBJ2-2	CASSFAGTVNTGELFF
NA	TRBV7-2	TRBJ1-2	CASSLTDYGYTF
NA	TRBV29-1	TRBJ1-5	CSVAGGRSNQPQHF
TRBD2	TRBV20-1	TRBJ2-3	CSARFGAGDTDTQYF
TRBD2	TRBV4-2	TRBJ2-3	CASSPLTSGGRTDTQYF
NA	TRBV10-3	TRBJ1-4	CAISDKTTNEKLFF
NA	TRBV21-1	TRBJ2-7	CASSKRRDRESYEQYF
NA	TRBV6-2/TRBV6-3	TRBJ2-7	CASRPQLQGEAYEQYF
NA	TRBV5-1	TRBJ2-5	CASSLDKETQYF
NA	TRBV4-3	TRBJ2-3	CASSQGLGVLYTQYF
TRBD2	TRBV7-3	TRBJ2-1	CASSSIAGGTNEQFF
TRBD2	TRBV20-1	TRBJ2-1	CSAREFREEKGEQFF
NA	TRBV10-3	TRBJ1-4	CAISEGRTTNEKLFF
NA	TRBV29-1	TRBJ2-3	CSVEEWGGRSTDTQYF
NA	TRBV20-1	TRBJ2-6	CSARVFSGANVLTF
NA	TRBV11-3	TRBJ2-3	CASSPPGPGADTQYF
NA	TRBV27	TRBJ1-4	CASSSAGTGEKLFF
NA	TRBV20-1	TRBJ2-5	CRPYRAGGETQYF
NA	TRBV7-9	TRBJ2-7	CASSPGQDYEQYF
TRBD1	TRBV10-3	TRBJ2-1	CAISDTGGGDEQFF
NA	TRBV5-1	TRBJ2-3	CASSLGANPYTDTQYF
NA	TRBV7-2	TRBJ2-7	CASSPGGGTYEQYF
TRBD1	TRBV7-2	TRBJ1-6	CASSTRQGSSYNSPLHF
NA	TRBV4-1	TRBJ2-3	CASSRVNTDTQYF
TRBD2	TRBV20-1	TRBJ2-7	CSARKSGGAYEQYF
NA	TRBV7-2	TRBJ2-7	CASSSRRDGSYEQYF
TRBD1	TRBV29-1	TRBJ2-7	CSVSPGQGGYEQYF
NA	TRBV28	TRBJ1-6	CASRGLHNSPLHF
NA	TRBV5-6	TRBJ1-2	CASSFSRYGYTF
NA	TRBV6-5	TRBJ1-2	CASSSSLRSGYGYTF
TRBD2	TRBV6-5	TRBJ2-7	CASSSHLYTSGGSYEQYF
NA	TRBV7-2	TRBJ2-4	CASSLVQERNIQYF
NA	TRBV29-1	TRBJ2-7	CSVEELGSSSYEQYF
NA	TRBV5-1	TRBJ2-3	CASSLDTPGTDTQYF
NA	TRBV4-1	TRBJ1-2	CASSQDKMVGGTF
NA	TRBV11-2	TRBJ2-2	CASSLYSTRAGTGELFF
NA	TRBV4-1	TRBJ1-2	CARSQDPREYGYTF
TRBD1	TRBV9	TRBJ2-1	CASSLWTGIGNEQFF
TRBD2	TRBV6-1	TRBJ2-4	CASSELAGGQNIQYF
TRBD2	TRBV28	TRBJ2-1	CASNPRAGEIYNEQFF
TRBD1	TRBV19	TRBJ1-2	CASRDRGGNRYTF
NA	TRBV6-5	TRBJ1-6	CASSSSPGRNSPLHF
NA	TRBV12-3/TRBV12-4	TRBJ2-3	CASSLRRATTDTQYF
TRBD2	TRBV6-5	TRBJ2-1	CASSFTSGGTDEQFF
TRBD1	TRBV28	TRBJ1-2	CASRTGGVEGYTF
NA	TRBV27	TRBJ1-1	CASSLLGHMNTEAFF
TRBD1	TRBV5-1	TRBJ1-1	CASSPGTGPFGAFF
NA	TRBV7-6	TRBJ2-3	CASSFWGRSTDTQYF
NA	TRBV29-1	TRBJ2-1	CSVWGPPGVEQFF